This is a list of T cell receptor beta chains from one sample in a study of blood T cells in healthy people across ages. TCRdb processed the 5' RACE reads anew with MiXCR; each CDR3 protein has one entry. The data show roughly 1.5 million distinct CDR3 sequences, 35% to 45% seen once. Sequenced sample: blood. The source is a woman aged 18-29 years in good health. The CDR3 runs from the conserved cysteine through the conserved F or W. The D gene is left open where the match is weak. Not every row has a clone size; where given, it reads once, few, many or a size class.

v_gene: TRBV13
abundance: NA
j_gene: TRBJ2-7
d_gene: TRBD1
CDR3aa: CASSLRQGHSYEQYF
CDR3nt: TGTGCCAGCAGCCTACGACAGGGCCACTCCTACGAGCAGTACTTC

v_gene: TRBV7-8
abundance: NA
j_gene: TRBJ2-1
d_gene: TRBD1
CDR3aa: CASSFRGPVDEQFF
CDR3nt: TGTGCCAGCAGCTTTAGGGGGCCAGTAGATGAGCAGTTCTTC

v_gene: TRBV3-1
abundance: few
j_gene: TRBJ1-5
d_gene: TRBD1
CDR3aa: CASSQRGTGGIPQHF
CDR3nt: TGTGCCAGCAGCCAAAGGGGGACAGGGGGAATACCCCAGCATTTT

v_gene: TRBV6-1
abundance: NA
j_gene: TRBJ2-1
d_gene: TRBD2
CDR3aa: CASKEAGGFSEQFF
CDR3nt: TGTGCCAGCAAAGAAGCGGGAGGATTCAGTGAGCAGTTCTTC

v_gene: TRBV20-1
abundance: many
j_gene: TRBJ1-2
d_gene: TRBD1
CDR3aa: CSARGGGANYGYTF
CDR3nt: TGCAGTGCTAGAGGAGGGGGCGCTAACTATGGCTACACCTTC

v_gene: TRBV11-2
abundance: few
j_gene: TRBJ2-1
d_gene: NA
CDR3aa: CASSLDTGSYNEQFF
CDR3nt: TGTGCCAGCAGCTTAGATACAGGGTCGTACAATGAGCAGTTCTTC

v_gene: TRBV10-3
abundance: few
j_gene: TRBJ1-1
d_gene: TRBD1
CDR3aa: CAITAGGRTEAFF
CDR3nt: TGTGCCATCACCGCAGGGGGTAGGACTGAAGCTTTCTTT

v_gene: TRBV20-1
abundance: few
j_gene: TRBJ1-4
d_gene: NA
CDR3aa: CSARDDPKSSVLNEKLFF
CDR3nt: TGCAGTGCTAGAGATGATCCAAAGTCTTCCGTGCTTAATGAAAAACTGTTTTTT

v_gene: TRBV7-9
abundance: few
j_gene: TRBJ1-2
d_gene: TRBD1
CDR3aa: CASSLARDREFYGYTF
CDR3nt: TGTGCCAGCAGCTTGGCCCGGGACAGAGAGTTCTATGGCTACACCTTC

v_gene: TRBV28
abundance: few
j_gene: TRBJ2-5
d_gene: TRBD2
CDR3aa: CASSGRLAGLETQYF
CDR3nt: TGTGCCAGCAGTGGACGACTAGCGGGGTTAGAGACCCAGTACTTC

v_gene: TRBV10-2
abundance: NA
j_gene: TRBJ1-3
d_gene: TRBD1
CDR3aa: CATSDRGYTIYF
CDR3nt: TGCGCCACCTCGGACAGGGGATACACCATATATTTT